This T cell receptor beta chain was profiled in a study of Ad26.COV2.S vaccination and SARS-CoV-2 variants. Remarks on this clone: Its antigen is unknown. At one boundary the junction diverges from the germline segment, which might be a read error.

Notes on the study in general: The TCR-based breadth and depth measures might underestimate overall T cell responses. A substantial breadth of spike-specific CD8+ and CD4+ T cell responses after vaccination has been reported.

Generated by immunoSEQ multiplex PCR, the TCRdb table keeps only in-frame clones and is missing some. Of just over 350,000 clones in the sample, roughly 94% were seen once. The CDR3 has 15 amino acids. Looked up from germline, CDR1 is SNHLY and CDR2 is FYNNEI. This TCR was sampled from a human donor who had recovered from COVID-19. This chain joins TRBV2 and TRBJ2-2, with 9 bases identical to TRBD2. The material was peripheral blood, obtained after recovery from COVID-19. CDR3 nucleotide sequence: TGTGCCAGCAGTAAAGCGGGGGGAAACACCGGGGAGCTGTTTTTT. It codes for CASSKAGGNTGELFF.